Listed below are T cell receptor beta chains from one sample, sequenced in a study of blood T cell repertoires in COVID-19. TCRdb's table, derived via immunoSEQ multiplex PCR, lists solely in-frame clones and lacks some. The data show under 550,000 clones, 70% to 90% seen once. Sequencing was performed on peripheral blood. The receptors were gathered from a man between 18 and 29 years old with COVID-19, enrolled during active disease. Both conserved end residues are part of each CDR3. The D gene is left open where the match is weak. Rows may omit the clone size; those that give it use once, few, many or a size class.

j_call v_call clone_size d_call cdr3_aa cdr3_nt
TRBJ1-1 TRBV9 NA TRBD1 CASSQGERIHTEAFF TGTGCCAGCAGCCAGGGGGAGCGGATTCACACTGAAGCTTTCTTT
TRBJ1-1 TRBV6-5 NA TRBD1 CASSYDRANTEAFF TGTGCCAGCAGTTACGACAGGGCGAACACTGAAGCTTTCTTT
TRBJ2-1 TRBV27 NA TRBD1 CASWDRGSYNEQFF TGTGCCAGTTGGGACAGGGGCTCCTACAATGAGCAGTTCTTC
TRBJ2-3 TRBV24-1 NA TRBD2 CATSDPAAGGIGTDTQYF TGTGCCACCAGTGATCCAGCGGCGGGAGGAATAGGCACAGATACGCAGTATTTT
TRBJ1-1 TRBV5-1 NA NA CASSVGVNTEAFF TGCGCCAGCAGCGTAGGGGTGAACACTGAAGCTTTCTTT
TRBJ2-3 TRBV5-1 NA TRBD2 CASKGLAGGGTDTQYF TGCGCCAGCAAAGGACTAGCGGGAGGAGGAACAGATACGCAGTATTTT
TRBJ2-5 TRBV30 NA TRBD1 CALDRERKETQYF TGTGCCTTAGACAGGGAACGAAAAGAGACCCAGTACTTC
TRBJ2-1 TRBV12-3/TRBV12-4 NA NA CASRSSGDNEQFF TGTGCCAGCAGATCTTCAGGTGACAATGAGCAGTTCTTC
TRBJ1-2 TRBV19 NA NA CASSIDSAHDGYTF TGTGCCAGTAGTATAGATAGTGCCCATGATGGCTACACCTTC
TRBJ1-2 TRBV12-3/TRBV12-4 NA NA CASSPPVPYGYTF TGTGCCAGCAGCCCCCCAGTGCCCTATGGCTACACCTTC
TRBJ2-7 TRBV6-5 NA TRBD1 CASSYAGTGDEQYF TGTGCCAGCAGTTACGCCGGGACAGGGGATGAGCAGTACTTC
TRBJ2-7 TRBV29-1 once TRBD2 CSVRGGYEQYF TGCAGCGTTCGCGGGGGCTACGAGCAGTACTTC
TRBJ2-3 TRBV5-1 NA TRBD2 CASSERLAGATDTQYF TGCGCCAGCAGCGAGAGACTAGCGGGAGCAACAGATACGCAGTATTTT
TRBJ1-3 TRBV6-1 NA TRBD1 CASSDALRGQGARGNTIYF TGTGCCAGCAGTGATGCCTTACGGGGACAGGGGGCGCGCGGAAACACCATATATTTT
TRBJ1-5 TRBV28 NA TRBD1 CASSSTQDRGSSNQPQHF TGTGCCAGCAGCTCCACACAGGACAGGGGGTCTAGCAATCAGCCCCAGCATTTT
TRBJ2-6 TRBV5-1 NA NA CASSLSPVGAGANVLTF TGCGCCAGCAGCTTGTCTCCTGTTGGGGCCGGGGCCAACGTCCTGACTTTC
TRBJ2-7 TRBV18 NA NA CASSPGIDSSYEQYF TGTGCCAGCTCACCCGGAATAGACAGCTCCTACGAGCAGTACTTC
TRBJ2-2 TRBV4-1 NA NA CASSQGRAGSGELFF TGCGCCAGCAGCCAAGGAAGGGCGGGGTCCGGGGAGCTGTTTTTT
TRBJ2-3 TRBV3-1/TRBV3-2 NA TRBD2 CASSLRLAFTPDTQYF TGTGCCAGCAGCTTAAGACTAGCTTTCACCCCAGATACGCAGTATTTT
TRBJ1-2 TRBV5-1 NA NA CASSLDRDYGYTF TGCGCCAGCAGCTTGGACAGGGACTATGGCTACACCTTC
TRBJ2-7 TRBV15 NA NA CATSRDLGRYEQYF TGTGCCACCAGCAGAGATCTGGGCAGGTACGAGCAGTACTTC
TRBJ1-5 TRBV2 NA NA CASSVSRDTGRNQPQHF TGTGCCAGCAGCGTAAGCCGGGACACGGGGCGCAATCAGCCCCAGCATTTT
TRBJ1-3 TRBV18 NA NA CASSPKSGEVSGNTIYF TGTGCCAGCTCACCAAAATCAGGGGAAGTCTCTGGAAACACCATATATTTT
TRBJ2-7 TRBV7-2 NA NA CASSPGGHLAYEQYF TGTGCCAGCAGCCCGGGCGGGCACCTCGCCTACGAGCAGTACTTC
TRBJ2-1 TRBV7-2 NA NA CASSFSGGAGNEQFF TGTGCCAGCAGCTTTAGTGGGGGGGCCGGGAATGAGCAGTTCTTC
TRBJ1-1 TRBV2 once TRBD1 CASKEWKGAISTEAFF TGTGCCAGCAAGGAATGGAAGGGGGCTATTTCCACTGAAGCTTTCTTT
TRBJ2-7 TRBV19 NA TRBD1 CANPGTAYEQYF TGTGCCAACCCCGGGACAGCCTACGAGCAGTACTTC
TRBJ2-7 TRBV11-2 once NA CASSRKRTDAYEQYF TGTGCCAGCAGCCGGAAGCGGACGGACGCCTACGAGCAGTACTTC
TRBJ2-3 TRBV15 NA TRBD2 CATRSSGGPDTQYF TGTGCCACCAGGTCTAGCGGGGGCCCAGATACGCAGTATTTT
TRBJ2-7 TRBV5-1 NA TRBD2 CASSRGLAPRPGEQYF TGCGCCAGCAGCAGGGGACTAGCGCCCCGACCGGGTGAGCAGTACTTC
TRBJ2-7 TRBV23-1 once TRBD2 CASSHQGLAGLATLPYEQYF TGCGCCAGCAGTCACCAGGGACTAGCGGGGTTAGCAACCCTTCCCTACGAGCAGTACTTC
TRBJ1-1 TRBV6-1 NA TRBD1 CASSSPRQGNTEAFF TGTGCCAGCAGTTCACCTCGACAGGGAAACACTGAAGCTTTCTTT
TRBJ2-1 TRBV7-8 NA TRBD2 CASSGRGAGVPYNEQFF TGTGCCAGCAGCGGCCGGGGAGCGGGGGTCCCCTACAATGAGCAGTTCTTC
TRBJ1-5 TRBV19 NA TRBD1 CASSPGQALYSNQPQHF TGTGCCAGTAGTCCCGGACAGGCACTATATAGCAATCAGCCCCAGCATTTT
TRBJ2-7 TRBV9 NA TRBD1 CASPLPANRGVTYEQYF TGTGCCAGCCCGCTACCCGCCAACAGGGGTGTCACCTACGAGCAGTACTTC
TRBJ2-7 TRBV2 NA TRBD2 CASRKTSIYEQYF TGTGCCAGCAGGAAGACTAGCATCTACGAGCAGTACTTC
TRBJ2-3 TRBV19 NA NA CASTMRGSDTQYF TGTGCCAGTACCATGCGGGGATCAGATACGCAGTATTTT
TRBJ2-1 TRBV30 NA NA CAWSVPYFNEQFF TGTGCCTGGAGTGTACCGTACTTCAATGAGCAGTTCTTC
TRBJ1-1 TRBV7-3 NA NA CASSVTRDTEAFF TGTGCCAGCAGCGTTACCAGGGATACTGAAGCTTTCTTT
TRBJ2-7 TRBV10-3 NA TRBD2 CAISVGSAGDYEQYF TGTGCCATCAGTGTCGGGTCAGCGGGGGACTACGAGCAGTACTTC
TRBJ1-2 TRBV5-1 NA TRBD1 CASSRGQGEYGYTF TGCGCCAGCAGCCGGGGACAGGGGGAATATGGCTACACCTTC
TRBJ1-6 TRBV2 NA NA CASRDGRPGASPLHF TGTGCCAGCAGGGACGGGAGGCCGGGGGCTTCACCCCTCCACTTT
TRBJ2-1 TRBV7-9 NA TRBD2 CASSLTLAGWDNEQFF TGTGCCAGCAGCTTAACACTAGCGGGTTGGGACAATGAGCAGTTCTTC
TRBJ1-6 TRBV5-4 NA NA CASSLFAGSGKNSPLHF TGTGCCAGCAGCTTGTTTGCCGGGTCGGGGAAAAATTCACCCCTCCACTTT
TRBJ2-5 TRBV9 NA TRBD2 CASSVSGGALETQYF TGTGCCAGCAGCGTGAGCGGGGGGGCCTTGGAGACCCAGTACTTC
TRBJ2-3 TRBV9 NA NA CASSSNRDTQYF TGTGCCAGCAGCTCCAACCGGGATACGCAGTATTTT
TRBJ2-2 TRBV30 NA TRBD2 CAYMAGGLNTGELFF TGTGCCTATATGGCGGGGGGCTTAAACACCGGGGAGCTGTTTTTT
TRBJ2-7 TRBV5-4 NA NA CASSWGGGHEQYF TGTGCCAGCAGCTGGGGAGGGGGGCACGAGCAGTACTTC
TRBJ2-2 TRBV7-2 NA TRBD2 CASSGRTRTGELFF TGTGCCAGCAGCGGGAGGACTAGAACCGGGGAGCTGTTTTTT
TRBJ1-1 TRBV7-8 NA NA CASSRRPREGDTEAFF TGTGCCAGCAGCCGACGACCGAGGGAGGGGGACACTGAAGCTTTCTTT
TRBJ2-3 TRBV19 NA TRBD1 CASSIYGQGGLWKQYF TGTGCCAGTAGTATATACGGACAGGGGGGTTTGTGGAAACAGTATTTT
TRBJ2-7 TRBV4-2 NA NA CASSRAADSYEQYF TGTGCCAGCAGCCGGGCAGCAGACTCCTACGAGCAGTACTTC
TRBJ1-5 TRBV5-6 NA NA CASSSTGRRDQPQHF TGTGCCAGCAGCTCAACAGGGCGCCGGGATCAGCCCCAGCATTTT
TRBJ2-2 TRBV29-1 NA NA CSVGHANTGELFF TGCAGCGTCGGACACGCGAACACCGGGGAGCTGTTTTTT
TRBJ2-7 TRBV13 once TRBD2 CASSARLAGVIGREQYF TGTGCCAGCAGCGCCAGACTAGCGGGAGTGATAGGTCGCGAGCAGTACTTC
TRBJ2-7 TRBV11-3 NA NA CASSPPGGRSLYEQYF TGTGCCAGCAGCCCTCCCGGGGGAAGGTCCCTCTACGAGCAGTACTTC
TRBJ1-5 TRBV25-1 NA NA CASSESTVNSNQPQHF TGTGCCAGCAGTGAGTCGACAGTTAATAGCAATCAGCCCCAGCATTTT